These 20 T cell receptor beta chains were all obtained from the same sample, sequenced in a study of T cell responses to AZD1222 COVID-19 vaccine (dated by TCRdb to the early 2020s). Library prep was done by the immunoSEQ multiplex PCR assay. Entries here come from immuneACCESS through TCRdb and include only in-frame sequences with V and J called. Some clones fail to appear in such tables; in the studies checked, an unresolved V gene covers under half of the shortfall, and the cause of the remainder is unknown. The sample includes approximately 180,000 clones, with 70% to 90% observed a single time. Roughly 6% of the sample goes to the ten largest clones. The label giving this sample's time point can be read as: baseline before first vaccination. The specimen was peripheral blood, collected on day 0 of AZD1222 vaccination. These receptors all come from an adult in good health.

The chain uses TRBV12-3 or TRBV12-4 and TRBJ1-2; unclear D gene. V lost 8 bases, J lost 7 bases, and 14 bases lay in between. CDR3 length: 12 amino acids. CDR3 in amino acids: CASGLGVTGYTF. The CDR3 DNA sequence: TGTGCCAGCGGGCTCGGGGTTACTGGCTACACCTTC.

The chain combines TRBV18 with TRBJ1-3; D ambiguous. The CDR3 spans 16 residues. Germline assignment: CDR1 KGHSH and CDR2 LQKENI. The V and J ends lost 3 bases and 0 bases respectively, with 12 bases between them. DNA of the CDR3: TGTGCCAGCTCACCCGATAGCTCGAGCTCTGGAAACACCATATATTTT. Translated: CASSPDSSSSGNTIYF. Drawing the rest from reference TRBV18 and TRBJ1-3, the complete variable domain is NAGVMQNPRHLVRRRGQEARLRCSPMKGHSHVYWYRQLPEEGLKFMVYLQKENIIDESGMPKERFSAEFPKEGPSILRIQQVVRGDSAAYFCASSPDSSSSGNTIYFGEGSWLTVV.

The sample holds one count of this clone. The V call is TRBV7-2, the J call TRBJ1-4, with a possible D match to TRBD1 (5 bases). Germline V lookup: CDR1 SGHTA, CDR2 FQGNSA. The CDR3 runs to 14 residues. V was trimmed by 3 bases and J by 8 bases, leaving 13 bases between them. The CDR3 region is CASSFTAGQEKLFF. For the CDR3, the DNA is TGTGCCAGCAGCTTCACGGCAGGGCAGGAAAAACTGTTTTTT.

J is TRBJ1-2 and V is TRBV27, with D hard to call. This CDR3 spans 15 amino acids. The ends were cut back, 2 bases at V and 4 bases at J, with 14 bases in the middle. Germline V gene sequence: CDR1 MNHEY, CDR2 SMNVEV (reference sequence). The chain's CDR3 is CASSLVPIDRYGYTF. As DNA, the CDR3 is TGTGCCAGCAGTTTAGTTCCGATCGACCGCTATGGCTACACCTTC.

The V gene is TRBV23-1, the J gene TRBJ2-5; D is undetermined. TRBV23-1 is identified as an open reading frame with a role that is uncertain. V was shortened by 1 base and J by 1 base, with 13 bases between the two germline ends. CDR3 size: 16 residues. The CDR3 bases are TGCGCCAGCAGTCAATGTACAGCAACAGTCCAAGAGACCCAGTACTTC. Amino acid sequence: CASSQCTATVQETQYF.

The V gene is TRBV19, the J gene TRBJ2-2; D might be TRBD2 (6 bases). From germline, CDR1 is LNHDA and CDR2 SQIVND (reference sequence). The CDR3 runs 18 residues. The V gene lost 1 base and the J gene lost 4 bases, with 19 bases spanning the gap. CDR3 in amino acids: CASSIVGSGTPTTGELFF. CDR3 nucleotide sequence: TGTGCCAGTAGTATAGTGGGGTCCGGGACTCCAACCACCGGGGAGCTGTTTTTT. Based on the CDR3 plus reference TRBV19 and TRBJ2-2, the full variable domain is DGGITQSPKYLFRKEGQNVTLSCEQNLNHDAMYWYRQDPGQGLRLIYYSQIVNDFQKGDIAEGYSVSREKKESFPLTVTSAQKNPTAFYLCASSIVGSGTPTTGELFFGEGSRLTVL.

The rearrangement joins TRBV6-1 to TRBJ2-4; D is possibly TRBD2 (7 bases). This CDR3 is built from 18 residues. CDR1 and CDR2 from the germline V gene are MNHNS and SASEGT. Trimming stripped 0 bases from V and 9 bases from J, with 24 bases between. DNA of the CDR3: TGTGCCAGCAGTGAAGCGGGGAGGGGGAGAATGGGTTTTCCCATTCAGTACTTC. Translated, it gives CASSEAGRGRMGFPIQYF.

The CDR3 reads CASTYLGTSSYEQYF. The DNA for the CDR3 is TGTGCCAGCACGTATCTCGGGACGTCGTCCTACGAGCAGTACTTC. This chain links TRBV6-5 with TRBJ2-7, with D perhaps matching TRBD1 or TRBD2 (5 bases each). The CDR3 is made up of 15 amino acids. Germline V CDR1 and CDR2: MNHEY, SVGAGI. V was cut by 7 bases and J by 1 base, with 17 bases left in between.

The V call is TRBV6-2 or TRBV6-3, the J call TRBJ2-7, with TRBD2 identical over 9 bases. The length of the CDR3 is 20 residues. V shed 2 bases and J 2 bases; nucleotides not matched to a gene: 19. The V gene's germline CDR1 is MNHEY and CDR2 SVGEGT. The CDR3 reads CASSYLRIAGALITTYEQYF. In nucleotides, the CDR3 is TGTGCCAGCAGTTACCTGAGAATAGCGGGAGCTTTGATTACGACCTACGAGCAGTACTTC.

The chain is built from TRBV27 and TRBJ1-2; perhaps TRBD1 as D (6 bases). Trimming took 5 bases from V and 4 from J, leaving 20 bases between them. The CDR3 loop spans 16 amino acids. The germline CDR1 and CDR2 sequences are MNHEY and SMNVEV (reference sequence). The CDR3 is CASSPHLGGVFYGYTF. The CDR3 nucleotides read TGTGCCAGCAGTCCCCATTTGGGGGGCGTATTCTATGGCTACACCTTC.

This sequence joins TRBV20-1 and TRBJ1-1, with 7 bases that match TRBD1. This CDR3 spans 15 amino acids. The V segment lost 3 bases and the J segment 7 bases; nucleotides outside the gene matches: 14. Germline loops: CDR1 DFQATT, CDR2 SNEGSKA (reference sequence). CDR3 sequence (DNA): TGCAGTGCTAGTAGCGGACAGGTGTTCGCAGGTGAAGCTTTCTTT. Translating gives CSASSGQVFAGEAFF.

The CDR3: CASRHSLGGYGYTF. CDR3 DNA: TGTGCCAGCAGACATTCCCTGGGGGGCTATGGCTACACCTTC. The chain combines TRBV27 with TRBJ1-2; a possible D gene is TRBD1 (5 bases). V was clipped by 6 bases and J by 4 bases, with 15 bases between them. The length of the CDR3 is 14 residues. Germline V CDR1 and CDR2: MNHEY, SMNVEV (reference sequence).

V is TRBV30 and J is TRBJ1-3, with a weak D call TRBD1 (5 bases). The germline V gene has CDR1 GTSNPN and CDR2 SVGIG (reference sequence). This CDR3 spans 14 amino acids. Trimming stripped 0 bases from V and 1 base from J, with 7 bases between. CDR3 DNA: TGTGCCTGGAGTGTCTGGGGGTCTGGAAACACCATATATTTT. This encodes CAWSVWGSGNTIYF.

The rearrangement links TRBV10-2 to TRBJ2-1; D is unresolved. Per germline, CDR1 WSHSY and CDR2 SAAADI. The length of the CDR3 is 13 residues. Trimming cost V 4 bases and J 2 bases, with 6 bases left between them. The CDR3, as DNA: TGCGCCAGCAGTGCCCTGACCTACAATGAGCAGTTCTTC. Its protein product is CASSALTYNEQFF.

The chain is built from TRBV10-3 and TRBJ2-2, with 8 bases identical to TRBD1. V lost 6 bases and J lost 2; bases outside the gene matches: 5. The CDR3 is made up of 15 amino acids. Germline CDR1 ENHRY, CDR2 SYGVKD. CDR3 sequence reads: CAISPGQANTGELFF. CDR3 sequence (DNA): TGTGCCATCAGCCCGGGACAGGCAAACACCGGGGAGCTGTTTTTT.

This rearrangement joins TRBV24-1 to TRBJ1-5; tentative D call: TRBD1 (6 bases). This CDR3 has 17 residues. Germline assignment: CDR1 KGHDR and CDR2 SFDVKD. Trimming pared 3 bases from V and 1 base from J, leaving 15 bases between. This CDR3 reads CATSDRPVGASNQPQHF. CDR3 bases: TGTGCCACCAGTGATCGTCCTGTGGGGGCGAGCAATCAGCCCCAGCATTTT.

The chain carries TRBV5-6 and TRBJ1-5, with TRBD1 as a possible D gene (5 bases). V shed 2 bases and J shed 4 bases, with 13 bases lying between them. Germline CDR1 SGHDT, CDR2 YYEEEE. The CDR3 length is 15 residues. CDR3 in amino acids: CASSFGWDGNQPQHF. CDR3 DNA: TGTGCCAGCAGCTTTGGGTGGGACGGGAATCAGCCCCAGCATTTT.

The chain links TRBV7-9 to TRBJ1-1, with D unclear. Trimming stripped 3 bases from V and 3 bases from J, with 8 bases between. Germline CDR1 is SEHNR and CDR2 is FQNEAQ (reference sequence). The CDR3 is 13 residues long. The CDR3 DNA is TGTGCCAGCAGCTTGGCTGGAGACACTGAAGCTTTCTTT. Its translation is CASSLAGDTEAFF.

The rearrangement uses TRBV10-3 and TRBJ1-2; 7 nucleotides line up with TRBD1. V shed 5 bases and J 4 bases; nucleotides not matched to a gene: 13. The CDR3 length is 16 residues. In germline, CDR1 is ENHRY, CDR2 SYGVKD. CDR3 residues: CAISTEGQNTGYGYTF. CDR3 sequence (DNA): TGTGCCATCAGTACCGAGGGACAGAACACGGGCTATGGCTACACCTTC.

CDR3 sequence reads: CASSLTATGAGTGELFF. DNA of the CDR3: TGTGCCAGCAGCTTAACGGCGACAGGGGCCGGCACCGGGGAGCTGTTTTTT. This chain connects TRBV11-2 to TRBJ2-2; 8 nucleotides agree with TRBD1. CDR3 size: 17 residues. Losses at the gene ends were 2 bases for V and 4 bases for J; bases not matched to a gene: 9. Germline V gene lookup returns CDR1 SGHAT and CDR2 FQNNGV.